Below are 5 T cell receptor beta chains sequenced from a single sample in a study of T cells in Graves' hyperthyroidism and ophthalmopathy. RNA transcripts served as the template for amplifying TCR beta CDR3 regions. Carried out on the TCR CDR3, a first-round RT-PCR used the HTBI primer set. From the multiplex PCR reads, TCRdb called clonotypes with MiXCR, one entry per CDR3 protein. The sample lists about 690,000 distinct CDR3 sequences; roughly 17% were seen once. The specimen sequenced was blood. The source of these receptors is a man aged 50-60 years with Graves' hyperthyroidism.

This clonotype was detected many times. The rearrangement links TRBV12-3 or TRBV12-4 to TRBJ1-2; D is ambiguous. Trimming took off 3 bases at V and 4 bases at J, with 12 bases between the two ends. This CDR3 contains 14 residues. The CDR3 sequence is CASSFGDQSYGYTF. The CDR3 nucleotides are TGTGCCAGCAGTTTTGGGGATCAGAGCTATGGCTACACCTTC.

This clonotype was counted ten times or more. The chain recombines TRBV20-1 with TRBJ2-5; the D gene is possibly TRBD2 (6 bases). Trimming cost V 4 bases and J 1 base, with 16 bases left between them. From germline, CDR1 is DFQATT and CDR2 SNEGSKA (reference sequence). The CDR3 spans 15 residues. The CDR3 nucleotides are TGCAGTGCTACCCGGGGGATTAGCGGCCAAGAGACCCAGTACTTC. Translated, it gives CSATRGISGQETQYF.

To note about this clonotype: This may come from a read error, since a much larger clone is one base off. The CDR3 sequence: CAVSEGAETQYF. CDR3 bases: TGTGCCGTCAGTGAGGGGGCGGAGACCCAGTACTTC. The chain links TRBV10-3 to TRBJ2-5, with 7 bases matching TRBD1. The CDR3 length is 12 residues. The germline V gene has CDR1 ENHRY and CDR2 SYGVKD.

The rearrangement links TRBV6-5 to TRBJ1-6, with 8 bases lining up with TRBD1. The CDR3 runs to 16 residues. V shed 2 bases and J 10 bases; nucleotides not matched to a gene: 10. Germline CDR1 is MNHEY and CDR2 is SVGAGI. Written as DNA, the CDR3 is TGTGCCAGCAGTTACCCCCCGGACAGGGAAGTGTCACCCCTCCACTTT. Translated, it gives CASSYPPDREVSPLHF.

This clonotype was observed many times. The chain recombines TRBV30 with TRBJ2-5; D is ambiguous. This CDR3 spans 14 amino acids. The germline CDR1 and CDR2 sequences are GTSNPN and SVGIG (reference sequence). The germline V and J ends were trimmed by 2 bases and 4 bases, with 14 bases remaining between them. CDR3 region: CAWSSGEPGETQYF. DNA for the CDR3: TGTGCCTGGAGTTCCGGAGAACCGGGAGAGACCCAGTACTTC.